Following are 27 T cell receptor beta chains from one sample sequenced in a study of Ad26.COV2.S vaccination and SARS-CoV-2 variants. The data were produced by immunoSEQ multiplex PCR, yet TCRdb's version contains in-frame clones alone and is incomplete. The repertoire holds 350,000 to 450,000 clones, with around 92% as singletons. The sample was peripheral blood, taken after recovery from COVID-19. The receptors shown here come from a human donor who had recovered from COVID-19.

The chain carries TRBV19 and TRBJ2-2; the match to TRBD1 covers 7 bases. Germline assignment: CDR1 LNHDA and CDR2 SQIVND (reference sequence). The length of the CDR3 is 13 residues. Losses at the gene ends were 4 bases for V and 6 bases for J; bases not matched to a gene: 2. The CDR3 reads CASSTQGAGELFF. CDR3 coding DNA: TGTGCCAGTAGTACGCAGGGGGCCGGGGAGCTGTTTTTT.

V and J are TRBV7-6 and TRBJ1-1; D unclear. Trimming took off 2 bases at V and 1 base at J, with 8 bases between the two ends. CDR1 is SGHVS, CDR2 FNYEAQ, per germline. The CDR3 extends over 14 amino acids. The CDR3 DNA is TGTGCCAGCAGCTTAATAGACGGGAACACTGAAGCTTTCTTT. Translating gives CASSLIDGNTEAFF.

In nucleotides, the CDR3 is TGCGCCAGCAGCCAAGAAGACCCAGGATGGACTGAAGCTTTCTTT. Its protein product is CASSQEDPGWTEAFF. The rearrangement joins TRBV4-1 to TRBJ1-1; no firm D call. CDR1 and CDR2 from the germline V gene are MGHRA and YSYEKL. The CDR3 covers 15 residues. Trimming removed 0 bases from V and 5 bases from J, with 13 bases in between.

The count of this clone is one. The V and J genes are TRBV7-9 and TRBJ2-6; D unresolved. CDR3 length: 15 amino acids. V was clipped by 0 bases and J by 0 bases, with 3 bases between them. The germline V gene has CDR1 SEHNR and CDR2 FQNEAQ (reference sequence). CDR3: CASSLASSGANVLTF. DNA for the CDR3: TGTGCCAGCAGCTTAGCGAGCTCTGGGGCCAACGTCCTGACTTTC.

The chain recombines TRBV3-1 (or the pseudogene TRBV3-2) with TRBJ2-7, with D tentatively TRBD1 (6 bases). Germline lookup yields CDR1 LGHDT and CDR2 YNNKEL (reference sequence). V was pared by 1 base and J by 4 bases, with 11 bases between. The CDR3 extends over 14 amino acids. This chain's CDR3 is CASSQAGVGYEQYF. CDR3 coding DNA: TGTGCCAGCAGCCAAGCAGGGGTCGGGTACGAGCAGTACTTC.

The CDR3 reads CASSSTGQAFYEQYF. CDR3 coding DNA: TGTGCCAGCAGCTCAACAGGACAGGCCTTTTACGAGCAGTACTTC. This chain uses TRBV7-9 with TRBJ2-7; TRBD1 matches at 7 bases. Losses at the gene ends were 4 bases for V and 4 bases for J; bases not matched to a gene: 10. CDR1 is SEHNR and CDR2 is FQNEAQ in the germline V gene (reference sequence). The CDR3 extends over 15 amino acids. The full variable domain, completed using reference TRBV7-9 and TRBJ2-7, is DTGVSQNPRHKITKRGQNVTFRCDPISEHNRLYWYRQTLGQGPEFLTYFQNEAQLEKSRLLSDRFSAERPKGSFSTLEIQRTEQGDSAMYLCASSSTGQAFYEQYFGPGTRLTVT.

The chain employs TRBV19 and TRBJ1-5; D gene uncertain. The germline V and J ends were trimmed by 4 bases and 2 bases, with 12 bases remaining between them. Germline-derived CDR1 and CDR2 are LNHDA and SQIVND (reference sequence). This CDR3 spans 15 amino acids. The CDR3 loop is CASSTTYSGNQPQHF. The DNA for the CDR3 is TGTGCCAGTAGTACGACCTATTCCGGCAATCAGCCCCAGCATTTT.

The chain employs TRBV19 and TRBJ2-3; 7 nucleotides align to TRBD2. Germline assignment: CDR1 LNHDA and CDR2 SQIVND (reference sequence). The CDR3 spans 15 residues. With V trimmed by 1 base and J by 1 base, 2 bases remained unmatched. The CDR3 reads CASSIGGGGTDTQYF. The DNA of the CDR3 is TGTGCCAGTAGTATAGGCGGGGGTGGCACAGATACGCAGTATTTT. Full variable domain (missing parts from reference TRBV19 and TRBJ2-3): DGGITQSPKYLFRKEGQNVTLSCEQNLNHDAMYWYRQDPGQGLRLIYYSQIVNDFQKGDIAEGYSVSREKKESFPLTVTSAQKNPTAFYLCASSIGGGGTDTQYFGPGTRLTVL.

This chain connects TRBV7-2 to TRBJ2-1, with 11 bases matching TRBD2. Germline V CDR1 and CDR2: SGHTA, FQGNSA. CDR3 length: 15 amino acids. Trimming at V came to 5 bases and at J to 4 bases, leaving 4 bases not matched to a gene. This CDR3 is CASSASGGIYNEQFF. The CDR3 DNA is TGTGCCAGCAGCGCTAGCGGGGGGATTTACAATGAGCAGTTCTTC. Variable domain in full (rest from reference TRBV7-2 and TRBJ2-1): GAGVSQSPSNKVTEKGKDVELRCDPISGHTALYWYRQSLGQGLEFLIYFQGNSAPDKSGLPSDRFSAERTGGSVSTLTIQRTQQEDSAVYLCASSASGGIYNEQFFGPGTRLTVL.

V usage is TRBV7-2 and J usage is TRBJ1-1; D not resolved. There are 14 residues in the CDR3. Trimming shortened V by 1 base and J by 6 bases, and 12 bases separated the two germline ends. Germline CDR1 and CDR2: SGHTA and FQGNSA. CDR3: CASSLDDLRPEAFF. CDR3 nucleotides: TGTGCCAGCAGCTTAGATGACCTACGACCTGAAGCTTTCTTT.

The chain is built from TRBV27 and TRBJ2-1; 7 nucleotides align to TRBD1. Germline V gives CDR1 MNHEY, CDR2 SMNVEV (reference sequence). V trimming: 4 bases; J trimming: 6 bases; junction bases outside the gene matches: 12. The CDR3 runs 16 residues. The CDR3 spells CASSSSPVDRLNEQFF. Written as DNA, the CDR3 is TGTGCCAGCAGTTCGTCTCCCGTGGACAGGCTCAATGAGCAGTTCTTC.

This clone occurred once. This sequence joins TRBV9 and TRBJ2-2; 7 bases match TRBD1. Germline CDR1 and CDR2: SGDLS and YYNGEE. The CDR3 consists of 16 residues. V gave up 4 bases and J gave up 6 bases; unmatched junction bases: 12. The CDR3 DNA reads TGTGCCAGCAGCACACAACAGGGGATGGACGCCGGGGAGCTGTTTTTT. It is translated as CASSTQQGMDAGELFF. The full variable domain, with the rest looked up from reference TRBV9 and TRBJ2-2, is DSGVTQTPKHLITATGQRVTLRCSPRSGDLSVYWYQQSLDQGLQFLIQYYNGEERAKGNILERFSAQQFPDLHSELNLSSLELGDSALYFCASSTQQGMDAGELFFGEGSRLTVL.

V and J are TRBV5-5 and TRBJ1-2; no definite D call. The germline V and J ends were trimmed by 0 bases and 0 bases, with 9 bases remaining between them. The CDR3 covers 15 residues. The germline V gene has CDR1 SGHKS and CDR2 YYEKEE (reference sequence). Written as DNA, the CDR3 is TGTGCCAGCAGCTTGGCCCCAGGTCCTAACTATGGCTACACCTTC. Protein sequence: CASSLAPGPNYGYTF.

This clone is a singleton in its sample. The chain links TRBV6-5 to TRBJ1-2; 7 bases agree with TRBD1. J lost 3 bases, V lost 6 bases, and 7 bases had no gene match. CDR3 size: 14 residues. CDR1 MNHEY and CDR2 SVGAGI come from the germline V gene. CDR3 residues: CASRTGTAYYGYTF. CDR3 DNA: TGTGCCAGCAGGACCGGGACAGCGTACTATGGCTACACCTTC.

The chain recombines TRBV12-3 or TRBV12-4 with TRBJ2-7; no reliable D call. V was clipped by 2 bases and J by 6 bases, with 11 bases between them. This CDR3 has 13 amino acids. CDR3 DNA sequence: TGTGCCAGCAGTTTAATGGGCTTGGGCGAGCAGTACTTC. The encoded protein is CASSLMGLGEQYF.

This chain connects TRBV3-1 (or the pseudogene TRBV3-2) to TRBJ2-1; 16 bases line up with TRBD2. The V segment lost 4 bases and the J segment 6 bases; nucleotides outside the gene matches: 6. Per germline, CDR1 LGHDT and CDR2 YNNKEL (reference sequence). The CDR3 is made up of 17 amino acids. The CDR3 coding sequence is TGTGCCAGCAGCCCGGGACTAGCGGGGGGGCTCCTCAATGAGCAGTTCTTC. Protein sequence: CASSPGLAGGLLNEQFF.

The chain joins TRBV6-5 to TRBJ1-1; D is undetermined. This CDR3 has 14 residues. Germline values: CDR1 MNHEY, CDR2 SVGAGI. The V and J ends lost 5 bases and 0 bases respectively, with 10 bases between them. The CDR3 DNA is TGTGCCAGCAGTCCCGTTAGGGTGAACACTGAAGCTTTCTTT. Protein sequence: CASSPVRVNTEAFF.

The chain uses TRBV6-4 and TRBJ1-5; D unclear. V lost 10 bases and J lost 7, with 20 bases in between. Per germline, CDR1 MRHNA and CDR2 SNTAGT. The CDR3 runs 14 residues. CDR3 nucleotide sequence: TGTGCCACCAGCGAAGACGGGGTACGGCAGCCCCAGCATTTT. Translating it yields CATSEDGVRQPQHF.

This chain uses TRBV28 with TRBJ1-2, with 7 bases aligning to TRBD1. With V trimmed by 6 bases and J by 4 bases, 5 bases remained unmatched. Germline loops: CDR1 MDHEN, CDR2 SYDVKM. This CDR3 has 13 amino acids. This chain's CDR3 is CASRQTGFYGYTF. CDR3 sequence (DNA): TGTGCCAGCAGGCAGACAGGGTTCTATGGCTACACCTTC.

CDR3 bases: TGTGCCAGCAGTCGAACTCAGGGCAGGGGCACAGATACGCAGTATTTT. Translating gives CASSRTQGRGTDTQYF. This chain joins TRBV6-6 and TRBJ2-3; tentatively, D is TRBD1 (5 bases). The CDR3 has 16 residues. Trimming removed 5 bases from V and 1 base from J, with 16 bases in between. The germline CDR1 and CDR2 sequences are MNHNY and SVGAGI (reference sequence).

In regard to this clone: Other nucleotide sequences in the sample specify the same CDR3. The chain is built from TRBV2 and TRBJ2-7, with a weak D call TRBD2 (5 bases). V shed 4 bases and J shed 1 base, with 5 bases lying between them. Germline CDR1 is SNHLY and CDR2 is FYNNEI. CDR3 length: 12 residues. The CDR3 coding sequence is TGTGCCAGCAGTGGAGGGTCCTACGAGCAGTACTTC. It translates to CASSGGSYEQYF.

The CDR3 DNA sequence: TGTGCCAGCAGCTTCGGGACAGGGTTTGAAAAACTGTTTTTT. It yields the protein CASSFGTGFEKLFF. V and J are TRBV7-2 and TRBJ1-4, with 9 bases matching TRBD1. V gave up 3 bases and J gave up 7 bases; unmatched junction bases: 3. The germline V gene has CDR1 SGHTA and CDR2 FQGNSA. CDR3 size: 14 residues.

This chain uses TRBV30 with TRBJ2-7, with 10 bases aligning to TRBD2. Unmatched junction bases numbered 5, after V lost 3 bases and J lost 6 bases. The CDR3 length is 13 residues. Germline CDR1 is GTSNPN and CDR2 is SVGIG (reference sequence). The DNA of the CDR3 is TGTGCCTGGAGGCGAGCGGGGGGGCCCGAGCAGTACTTC. This encodes CAWRRAGGPEQYF.

The J gene is TRBJ1-5, the V gene TRBV3-1 (or the pseudogene TRBV3-2), with D possibly TRBD1 on 5 matching bases. V gave up 4 bases and J gave up 4 bases, with 11 bases separating them. CDR3 length: 14 amino acids. CDR1 and CDR2 from the germline V gene are LGHDT and YNNKEL (reference sequence). The CDR3 is CASSLGGGNQPQHF. The CDR3 nucleotides read TGTGCCAGCAGCCTGGGGGGGGGAAATCAGCCCCAGCATTTT.

For the CDR3, the DNA is TGTGCCAGCAGCCCAGGGAGCGGCTCACCCCTCCACTTT. Translating gives CASSPGSGSPLHF. The chain employs TRBV11-2 and TRBJ1-6, with a tentative D call TRBD1 (5 bases). V was cut by 5 bases and J by 10 bases, with 12 bases left in between. This CDR3 has 13 residues. CDR1 SGHAT and CDR2 FQNNGV come from the germline V gene.

The genes are TRBV7-3 and TRBJ2-2; TRBD2 agrees at 14 bases. V lost 4 bases to trimming and J lost 4 bases; unmatched junction nucleotides: 2. This CDR3 comprises 16 residues. Germline-derived CDR1 and CDR2 are SGHTA and FQGTGA. This chain's CDR3 is CASSSGTSGGTGELFF. CDR3 DNA sequence: TGTGCCAGCAGCTCGGGGACTAGCGGGGGCACCGGGGAGCTGTTTTTT.

V and J are TRBV5-1 and TRBJ2-3; 10 positions agree with TRBD1. Germline values: CDR1 SGHRS, CDR2 YFSETQ. There are 15 residues in the CDR3. J gave up 2 bases and V 4 bases, and 4 bases lay outside the gene matches. The CDR3 DNA sequence: TGCGCCAGCAGCGCGGACAGGGGGGACACAGATACGCAGTATTTT. Protein product: CASSADRGDTDTQYF.